The next 17 T cell receptor beta chains were all read from a single sample in a study of blood T cell repertoires in COVID-19. Sequenced by immunoSEQ multiplex PCR; TCRdb stores in-frame clones only, minus some. The repertoire has under 250,000 clones, 83% of them found once; the top ten carry about 4.8%. Sequencing was done on a sample of PBMCs or T cells enriched from blood (not recorded which). These receptors originate from a woman aged 50 to 60 who had been exposed to COVID-19.

This chain links TRBV7-8 with TRBJ1-2; D perhaps matches TRBD1 (6 bases). V lost 1 base and J 7 bases, leaving 10 bases between the germline ends. The length of the CDR3 is 13 residues. The germline gives CDR1 SGHVS, CDR2 FQNEAQ. CDR3 coding DNA: TGTGCCAGCAGCTTAGTACAGGGTGGTGGCTACACCTTC. This gives the protein CASSLVQGGGYTF.

This chain connects TRBV30 to TRBJ1-5, with 7 positions matching TRBD1. Per the germline V gene, CDR1 is GTSNPN and CDR2 is SVGIG (reference sequence). This CDR3 is 16 amino acids long. The V and J ends lost 1 base and 0 bases, in that order; junction bases with no gene match: 6. The chain's CDR3 is CAWSEGGPGSNQPQHF. CDR3 nucleotide sequence: TGTGCCTGGAGTGAAGGGGGCCCCGGTAGCAATCAGCCCCAGCATTTT.

Only a few counts were recorded for this clone. J is TRBJ2-7 and V is TRBV11-2; TRBD1 is a possible D gene (6 bases). Germline CDR1 SGHAT, CDR2 FQNNGV. Trimming left V 3 bases short and J 1 base short, with 13 bases between. The CDR3 loop spans 15 amino acids. CDR3 bases: TGTGCCAGCAGCTTTCAGGGGACGGGGTCCTACGAGCAGTACTTC. Its translation: CASSFQGTGSYEQYF.

The chain links TRBV6-5 to TRBJ2-7; the D is unclear. This CDR3 spans 15 amino acids. The germline V gene encodes CDR1 MNHEY and CDR2 SVGAGI. Trimming shortened V by 0 bases and J by 0 bases, and 9 bases separated the two germline ends. The CDR3: CASSYSTDGSYEQYF. DNA for the CDR3: TGTGCCAGCAGTTACTCGACTGACGGCTCCTACGAGCAGTACTTC.

The chain has TRBV28 and TRBJ1-2; D is ambiguous. This CDR3 contains 15 residues. Germline V gene data show CDR1 as MDHEN and CDR2 as SYDVKM. Trimming left V 4 bases short and J 2 bases short, with 14 bases between. CDR3 residues: CASSSLQAGNYGYTF. The DNA for the CDR3 is TGTGCCAGCAGTTCCCTACAAGCCGGGAACTATGGCTACACCTTC.

The chain recombines TRBV28 with TRBJ1-5, with 7 bases identical to TRBD1. Germline-derived CDR1 and CDR2 are MDHEN and SYDVKM. Trimming cost V 6 bases and J 4 bases; bases outside gene matches: 9. The CDR3 contains 15 residues. CDR3 protein: CASSPRGLENQPQHF. The CDR3 DNA follows: TGTGCCAGCAGCCCAAGGGGGCTGGAAAATCAGCCCCAGCATTTT. Full variable domain (missing parts from reference TRBV28 and TRBJ1-5): DVKVTQSSRYLVKRTGEKVFLECVQDMDHENMFWYRQDPGLGLRLIYFSYDVKMKEKGDIPEGYSVSREKKERFSLILESASTNQTSMYLCASSPRGLENQPQHFGDGTRLSIL.

The chain has TRBV7-8 and TRBJ1-2; 7 nucleotides align to TRBD1. Germline V CDR1 and CDR2: SGHVS, FQNEAQ. The CDR3 consists of 16 residues. After removal of 1 base from V and 4 bases from J, the junction contained 9 bases not matched to a gene. This CDR3 is CASSLGSTGLGYGYTF. The CDR3 DNA reads as TGTGCCAGCAGCTTAGGCTCGACAGGGCTGGGCTATGGCTACACCTTC. The variable domain in full, with the rest retrieved from reference TRBV7-8 and TRBJ1-2, is GAGVSQSPRYKVAKRGQDVALRCDPISGHVSLFWYQQALGQGPEFLTYFQNEAQLDKSGLPSDRFFAERPEGSVSTLKIQRTQQEDSAVYLCASSLGSTGLGYGYTFGSGTRLTVV.

V and J are TRBV2 and TRBJ2-1; 7 bases are shared with TRBD1. Trimming cost V 7 bases and J 4 bases; bases outside gene matches: 10. The CDR3 runs to 15 residues. Germline values: CDR1 SNHLY, CDR2 FYNNEI. The CDR3 DNA reads as TGTGCCAGCACGTCTACGGGACAGCTTTACAATGAGCAGTTCTTC. Encoded protein: CASTSTGQLYNEQFF.

This chain links TRBV10-2 with TRBJ1-1; D gene uncertain. V lost 8 bases and J lost 2, with 6 bases in between. This CDR3 region has 11 residues. Germline assignment: CDR1 WSHSY and CDR2 SAAADI. This CDR3 is CASGHNTEAFF. CDR3 DNA: TGCGCCAGCGGCCACAACACTGAAGCTTTCTTT.

This chain uses TRBV6-1 with TRBJ2-7; a weak D match, TRBD2 (6 bases). The CDR3 spans 15 residues. V was clipped by 3 bases and J by 0 bases, with 12 bases between them. The germline V gene has CDR1 MNHNS and CDR2 SASEGT. The CDR3 loop reads CASSDGGYPSYEQYF. In DNA form, the CDR3 reads TGTGCCAGCAGTGATGGGGGGTACCCCTCCTACGAGCAGTACTTC.

The V and J genes are TRBV25-1 and TRBJ2-6; tentatively, D is TRBD2 (5 bases). V was cut by 3 bases and J by 3 bases, with 12 bases left in between. Germline CDR1 is MGHDK and CDR2 is SYGVNS. The CDR3 runs to 16 residues. The CDR3 is CASSDRGGVGANVLTF. CDR3 DNA: TGTGCCAGCAGTGACCGCGGAGGAGTTGGGGCCAACGTCCTGACTTTC.

This clone was observed a handful of times. This specimen includes other DNA sequences encoding the same CDR3. The chain joins TRBV6-2 or TRBV6-3 to TRBJ2-1, with 7 bases identical to TRBD2. Trimming took 2 bases from V and 4 from J; bases not matched to a gene: 2. Germline V CDR1 and CDR2: MNHEY, SVGEGT. This CDR3 has 14 residues. The DNA of the CDR3 is TGTGCCAGCAGTTACGGGGGGGGGTACAATGAGCAGTTCTTC. This codes for CASSYGGGYNEQFF.

V usage is TRBV5-4 and J usage is TRBJ2-1, with a possible D match to TRBD2 (7 bases). Germline lookup yields CDR1 SGHNT and CDR2 YYREEE (reference sequence). This CDR3 is 17 amino acids long. V shed 0 bases and J shed 5 bases, with 18 bases lying between them. This chain's CDR3 is CASSLVRTGGPHNEQFF. Here the CDR3 DNA reads TGTGCCAGCAGCTTGGTTCGCACGGGGGGCCCTCACAATGAGCAGTTCTTC.

The chain uses TRBV2 and TRBJ1-5; 9 bases are shared with TRBD1. Germline V gene lookup returns CDR1 SNHLY and CDR2 FYNNEI. The trim removed 5 bases at V and 5 bases at J, leaving 7 bases unmatched. The CDR3 has 15 residues. The CDR3 DNA sequence: TGTGCCAGCAGTCCGCCGGGACAGGGCGATCAGCCCCAGCATTTT. Residues: CASSPPGQGDQPQHF.

CDR3 coding DNA: TGTGCCAGCAGCCGGGGACAGGGTATCGCTGAAGCTTTCTTT. It translates to CASSRGQGIAEAFF. The rearrangement links TRBV5-4 to TRBJ1-1, with 9 bases aligning to TRBD1. Germline V lookup: CDR1 SGHNT, CDR2 YYREEE (reference sequence). This CDR3 comprises 14 residues. V gave up 4 bases and J gave up 6 bases; unmatched junction bases: 7.

Worth noting for this clone: The junction departs from the called germline gene at one end, perhaps through a read error. CDR3 protein: CASTGEGAWSDF. In DNA, the CDR3 is TGTGCCAGCACAGGAGAGGGAGCATGGTCAGATTTT. The V gene is TRBV28, the J gene TRBJ1-4; D is ambiguous. This CDR3 comprises 12 residues. Germline-derived CDR1 and CDR2 are MDHEN and SYDVKM. The full variable domain, with the rest looked up from reference TRBV28 and TRBJ1-4, is DVKVTQSSRYLVKRTGEKVFLECVQDMDHENMFWYRQDPGLGLRLIYFSYDVKMKEKGDIPEGYSVSREKKERFSLILESASTNQTSMYLCASTGEGAWSDFGSGTQLSVL.

V and J are TRBV30 and TRBJ2-7; D unresolved. V was pared by 2 bases and J by 3 bases, with 14 bases between. The CDR3 consists of 14 residues. CDR1 and CDR2 (germline): GTSNPN, SVGIG (reference sequence). CDR3 nucleotide sequence: TGTGCCTGGAGTCATCGCAGGATCGGCTACGAGCAGTACTTC. This gives the protein CAWSHRRIGYEQYF.